This T cell receptor beta chain was obtained from a study of T cells in localized non-small cell lung cancer. Whole-study results and caveats: Since sequencing was restricted to only one region of the tumor, intratumor heterogeneity remains a possibility. Longer overall survival was seen with higher T cell density measured in blood. Out of the top 100 tumor clones, a median roughly 50 were seen in adjacent lung.

The assay was immunoSEQ multiplex PCR, and TCRdb's table has in-frame clones only and misses some. The sample lists 75,000 to 95,000 clones, around 90% occurring once. With respect to this clone: The antigen remains unidentified. Other DNA sequences within the sample encode an identical CDR3.

This TCR was recovered from a man aged 40-75 years with stage I squamous cell lung carcinoma. The starting material was peripheral blood, obtained before any cancer treatment.

CDR3 amino acids: CASSSGGAGANVLTF. The CDR3, as DNA: TGTGCCAGCAGCTCAGGGGGCGCCGGGGCCAACGTCCTGACTTTC. The chain has TRBV7-2 and TRBJ2-6, with 8 bases matching TRBD1. V shed 4 bases and J 4 bases; nucleotides not matched to a gene: 3. Germline V gene data show CDR1 as SGHTA and CDR2 as FQGNSA. The CDR3 consists of 15 residues.